The rows below give T cell receptor beta chains drawn from one sample of a study of T cell repertoires in aging, cancer and after chemotherapy. Using its own MiXCR run on the multiplex PCR reads, TCRdb lists one record per CDR3 protein. The data show about 21,000 distinct CDR3 sequences, about 37% seen once. Sequencing input: blood. These receptors were obtained from a human donor with a solid tumor. Each CDR3 is given with its conserved first and last residue. D genes are given only for firm matches. Rows give clone size only sometimes, using once, few, many, or a class for an expanded clone.

j_gene | abundance | d_gene | v_gene | CDR3nt | CDR3aa
TRBJ2-3 | few | NA | TRBV6-1 | TGTGCCAGCAGTGAAATCCTGGGAGATACGCAGTATTTT | CASSEILGDTQYF
TRBJ2-1 | medium-sized | TRBD2 | TRBV29-1 | TGCAGCGCTGAAACCGGGACTAGCGGGAGTTATGAGCAGTTCTTC | CSAETGTSGSYEQFF
TRBJ1-2 | few | NA | TRBV6-6 | TGTGCCAGCAGTTACAGAGCGCCCGGCTACACCTTC | CASSYRAPGYTF
TRBJ2-5 | NA | TRBD2 | TRBV10-3 | TGTGCCAGCGGGGTAGCGGGAGGGACGGGGGAGACCCAGTACTTC | CASGVAGGTGETQYF
TRBJ2-6 | NA | TRBD2 | TRBV7-2 | TGTGCCAGCAGCAGTAGGCTACGGCTAGCGGGAGTTGTTACTGGGGCCAACGTCCTGACTTTC | CASSSRLRLAGVVTGANVLTF
TRBJ2-3 | medium-sized | NA | TRBV6-2/TRBV6-3 | TGTGCCAGCACCGAGACGGTGAGCACAGATACGCAGTATTTT | CASTETVSTDTQYF
TRBJ2-2 | few | TRBD1 | TRBV15 | TGTGCCACCAGCAGACGGACAGGGTACACCGGGGAGCTGTTTTTT | CATSRRTGYTGELFF
TRBJ2-7 | NA | NA | TRBV29-1 | TGCAGCGTGCACGGGACACTTACCTACGAGCAGTACTTC | CSVHGTLTYEQYF
TRBJ2-5 | NA | NA | TRBV14 | TGTGCCAGCAGCCAAGACGTGGTAGTTGGGGACACCCAGTACTTC | CASSQDVVVGDTQYF
TRBJ2-3 | NA | TRBD2 | TRBV5-6 | TGTGCCAGCAGCTTGAGAGCGGGGGGGAGGGCAGATACGCAGTATTTT | CASSLRAGGRADTQYF
TRBJ1-1 | NA | NA | TRBV19 | TGTGCCAGTAGTAAAGGACGGACAGAAGCTTTCTTT | CASSKGRTEAFF
TRBJ2-3 | NA | NA | TRBV6-4 | TGTGCCAGCAGTGACTCCCGGGACACAGATACGCAGTATTTT | CASSDSRDTDTQYF
TRBJ2-7 | NA | TRBD1 | TRBV6-2/TRBV6-3 | TGTGCCAGCAGTTCGCTCAACAGGGGTGTCTACGAGCAGTACTTC | CASSSLNRGVYEQYF
TRBJ2-5 | NA | TRBD2 | TRBV10-3 | TGTGCCATCAGTGAGGGGCTAGCGGGGCCCCAAGAGACCCAGTACTTC | CAISEGLAGPQETQYF
TRBJ1-5 | few | NA | TRBV6-1 | TGTGCCAGCAGAGTACGTCGACAGCCTGGGGGCAATCAGCCCCAGCATTTT | CASRVRRQPGGNQPQHF
TRBJ2-3 | few | NA | TRBV27 | TGTGCCACTAGAGGTAGCGGCACAGATACGCAGTATTTT | CATRGSGTDTQYF
TRBJ2-6 | medium-sized | NA | TRBV30 | TGTGCCTGGGACCGACAGGCCAGCTCTGGGGCCAACGTCCTGACTTTC | CAWDRQASSGANVLTF
TRBJ2-5 | NA | NA | TRBV12-3/TRBV12-4 | TGTGCCAGCAGTCCGAGGGACTTCCAAGAGACCCAGTACTTC | CASSPRDFQETQYF
TRBJ1-6 | NA | NA | TRBV10-3 | TGTGCCATCAGTGAGCCCGGGGATTCACCCCTCCACTTT | CAISEPGDSPLHF
TRBJ1-1 | NA | NA | TRBV6-5 | TGTGCCTCACAGCAAAACACTGAAGCTTTCTTT | CASQQNTEAFF
TRBJ2-7 | NA | NA | TRBV18 | TGTGCCAGCTCACCTCGGGGGGCGGGCTCCTACGAGCAGTACTTC | CASSPRGAGSYEQYF
TRBJ2-5 | NA | TRBD2 | TRBV4-2 | TGTGCCAGCAGCCAAGATTATCCTAGCGGGAGTCGGGAGACCCAGTACTTC | CASSQDYPSGSRETQYF
TRBJ2-1 | NA | NA | TRBV27 | TGTGCCAGCAATTCAGGGTACAATGAGCAGTTCTTC | CASNSGYNEQFF
TRBJ2-2 | NA | NA | TRBV6-1 | TGTGCCAGCAGGGACGGGTACGGGGAGCTGTTTTTT | CASRDGYGELFF
TRBJ1-6 | NA | NA | TRBV5-4 | TGTGCCAGCACCTCTCCGGACGGGGGGAAATCACCCCTCCACTTT | CASTSPDGGKSPLHF
TRBJ2-1 | few | NA | TRBV11-1 | TGTGCCAGCAGCTTGCCCGGGAATGAGCAGTTCTTC | CASSLPGNEQFF
TRBJ1-6 | few | TRBD1 | TRBV12-3/TRBV12-4 | TGTGCCAGCAGTTTTGGACAGGGGTATTCACCCCTCCACTTT | CASSFGQGYSPLHF
TRBJ1-3 | medium-sized | NA | TRBV19 | TGTGCCAGTAGTATAGCTTTCTCTGGAAACACCATATATTTT | CASSIAFSGNTIYF
TRBJ2-3 | medium-sized | NA | TRBV29-1 | TGCAGCGTTGAACGGATAGCGGGCACAGATACGCAGTATTTT | CSVERIAGTDTQYF
TRBJ1-6 | few | TRBD1 | TRBV10-3 | TGTGCCATCAGACGGGACAGTGACCATTCACCCCTCCACTTT | CAIRRDSDHSPLHF
TRBJ2-1 | NA | NA | TRBV12-3/TRBV12-4 | TGTGCCAGCAGTTTTGGGGGTGAGCAGTTCTTC | CASSFGGEQFF
TRBJ1-4 | NA | NA | TRBV10-1 | TGCGCCAGCAGTGAGTCAATGGTCCGGACAGTTCAATCCGGCTCGACTAATGAAAAACTGTTTTTT | CASSESMVRTVQSGSTNEKLFF
TRBJ2-7 | NA | TRBD2 | TRBV24-1 | TGTGCCACCAGTGGAACTAGCGGGTACGAGCAGTACTTC | CATSGTSGYEQYF
TRBJ2-7 | NA | TRBD1 | TRBV29-1 | TGCAGCGTCGGAGACAGGGGGCTATACGAGCAGTACTTC | CSVGDRGLYEQYF
TRBJ1-2 | NA | TRBD1 | TRBV19 | TGTGCCAGCAGCCTCTCCACAGGGGACTATGGCTACACCTTC | CASSLSTGDYGYTF
TRBJ2-1 | NA | NA | TRBV28 | TGTGCCAGCAGTTTATTGGGGGGACCCCTGGGCAATGAGCAGTTCTTC | CASSLLGGPLGNEQFF
TRBJ1-2 | NA | NA | TRBV12-3/TRBV12-4 | TGTGCCAGCAGTTTCGGGGAAGGCTACACCTTC | CASSFGEGYTF
TRBJ2-7 | NA | TRBD2 | TRBV5-6 | TGTGCCAGCAGCTTACGCCTGACTAGCGGGTCCTCCTACGAGCAGTACTTC | CASSLRLTSGSSYEQYF
TRBJ1-6 | few | NA | TRBV5-4 | TGTGCCAGCAGCTCTTTCGGCCGTTCCAGCAATTCACCCCTCCACTTT | CASSSFGRSSNSPLHF
TRBJ2-7 | NA | TRBD1 | TRBV19 | TGTGCCAGTAGTACACCGGGACAGGAGGCCTACGAGCAGTACTTC | CASSTPGQEAYEQYF
TRBJ1-1 | NA | NA | TRBV6-5 | TGTGCCAGCAGTTACTCGAGGCGAACAGGTGAAGCTTTCTTT | CASSYSRRTGEAFF